These T cell receptor beta chains were read from a single sample in a study of T cell responses to AZD1222 COVID-19 vaccine. Data came from immunoSEQ multiplex PCR; TCRdb stores just in-frame clones and leaves some out. The table records 140,000 to 150,000 clones, about 93% of them present only once. The source was peripheral blood, collected on day 0 of AZD1222 vaccination. Receptor source: an adult in good health. CDR3s include the opening cysteine and the closing phenylalanine or tryptophan. The order of the fields is CDR3 protein, CDR3 DNA, V gene, J gene, D gene, clone size. D genes are given only for firm matches. Part of the rows lack a size; the others show once, few, many or a class for expanded clones.

CASSEAQGDNEQFF,TGTGCCAGCAGTGAAGCGCAGGGAGACAATGAGCAGTTCTTC,TRBV2,TRBJ2-1,NA,NA
CASSIISGGESYGYTF,TGTGCCAGTAGTATCATATCGGGAGGGGAGAGCTATGGCTACACCTTC,TRBV19,TRBJ1-2,NA,NA
CASSLGRLAGYEQYF,TGTGCCAGCAGCCTCGGTCGACTAGCGGGCTACGAGCAGTACTTC,TRBV4-2,TRBJ2-7,TRBD2,NA
CASSETAGDGTDTQYF,TGTGCCAGCAGTGAAACGGCAGGGGATGGCACAGATACGCAGTATTTT,TRBV6-1,TRBJ2-3,NA,NA
CASSVGARGGPGEQYF,TGTGCCAGCAGCGTAGGGGCGCGGGGAGGGCCGGGGGAGCAGTACTTC,TRBV9,TRBJ2-7,TRBD2,NA
CASSYTGYQPQHF,TGTGCCAGCAGTTACACGGGGTATCAGCCCCAGCATTTT,TRBV6-2/TRBV6-3,TRBJ1-5,NA,NA
CASSPPTGVGAEAFF,TGTGCCAGCTCACCGCCGACAGGGGTTGGCGCTGAAGCTTTCTTT,TRBV18,TRBJ1-1,TRBD1,NA
CASSWDRVDSPLHF,TGTGCCAGTAGTTGGGACAGGGTGGATTCACCCCTCCACTTT,TRBV19,TRBJ1-6,TRBD1,NA
CASSLRPRNQETQYF,TGTGCCAGCAGCTTACGTCCGCGGAACCAAGAGACCCAGTACTTC,TRBV7-6,TRBJ2-5,NA,NA
CASSRTGVGNTIYF,TGCGCCAGCAGCCGGACAGGGGTCGGAAACACCATATATTTT,TRBV4-1,TRBJ1-3,TRBD1,NA
CASSQVIRYEQYF,TGTGCCAGCAGCCAAGTCATTCGCTACGAGCAGTACTTC,TRBV4-2,TRBJ2-7,NA,NA
CASSGVSGRRAGELFF,TGTGCCAGTAGTGGCGTTAGCGGGAGACGGGCCGGGGAGCTGTTTTTT,TRBV19,TRBJ2-2,TRBD2,NA
CASSVGRADGYTF,TGTGCCAGCAGCGTCGGCAGGGCGGATGGCTACACCTTC,TRBV9,TRBJ1-2,NA,NA
CASSSGLAGGTDTQYF,TGTGCCAGCAGCTCGGGACTAGCGGGAGGCACAGATACGCAGTATTTT,TRBV7-9,TRBJ2-3,TRBD2,once
CASSRTLSLAKNIQYF,TGTGCCAGCAGCCGGACTCTTAGCCTAGCCAAAAACATTCAGTACTTC,TRBV5-5,TRBJ2-4,NA,NA
CASSLTAPGLLIGELFF,TGTGCCAGCAGCTTAACTGCCCCGGGACTACTCATTGGGGAGCTGTTTTTT,TRBV7-2,TRBJ2-2,TRBD2,few
CASSRTGSNEKLFF,TGTGCCAGCAGCCGAACCGGTTCTAATGAAAAACTGTTTTTT,TRBV6-5,TRBJ1-4,NA,NA
CASSGRTTGTDTQYF,TGTGCCAGTAGTGGACGGACGACCGGCACAGATACGCAGTATTTT,TRBV19,TRBJ2-3,NA,NA
CASSQPGHLLSGNTIYF,TGTGCCAGCAGTCAACCGGGACACCTACTCTCTGGAAACACCATATATTTT,TRBV28,TRBJ1-3,NA,NA
CASSIRTGANYGYTF,TGTGCCAGCAGCATAAGGACAGGAGCTAACTATGGCTACACCTTC,TRBV5-4,TRBJ1-2,TRBD1,NA
CASSHGRGNEQFF,TGTGCCAGCAGCCACGGGAGGGGCAATGAGCAGTTCTTC,TRBV7-2,TRBJ2-1,TRBD2,NA
CATYSGTGANTEAFF,TGTGCCACCTATTCCGGGACAGGGGCGAACACTGAAGCTTTCTTT,TRBV10-3,TRBJ1-1,TRBD1,NA
CASSSPGLVGTSGDTQYF,TGTGCCAGCAGTTCCCCCGGACTAGTTGGTACCTCAGGCGATACGCAGTATTTT,TRBV28,TRBJ2-3,TRBD2,NA
CASSLGGSRTGELFF,TGTGCCAGCAGCTTAGGTGGGAGTCGTACCGGGGAGCTGTTTTTT,TRBV11-2,TRBJ2-2,NA,NA
CASSEALRGRKGKLFF,TGTGCCAGCAGTGAAGCGCTTCGGGGAAGGAAGGGAAAACTGTTTTTT,TRBV2,TRBJ1-4,NA,once
CSVEAGTGGLGEQFF,TGCAGCGTAGAAGCGGGGACAGGGGGCTTAGGTGAGCAGTTCTTC,TRBV29-1,TRBJ2-1,TRBD1,NA
CASSTGLAGGLVDEQFF,TGCGCCAGCAGCACCGGACTAGCGGGAGGCCTAGTCGATGAGCAGTTCTTC,TRBV5-1,TRBJ2-1,TRBD2,NA
CSVEGLAGVMGSYNEQFF,TGCAGCGTTGAAGGACTAGCGGGAGTTATGGGCTCCTACAATGAGCAGTTCTTC,TRBV29-1,TRBJ2-1,TRBD2,NA
CASSPTKDLGEQYF,TGTGCCAGCAGCCCTACGAAGGATTTAGGCGAGCAGTACTTC,TRBV9,TRBJ2-7,NA,NA
CASSLADAFPSNSPLHF,TGTGCCAGCAGTTTAGCGGACGCCTTCCCATCCAATTCACCCCTCCACTTT,TRBV28,TRBJ1-6,NA,NA
CASSSGQSRGETQYF,TGTGCCAGTAGTTCAGGACAGTCCAGGGGGGAGACCCAGTACTTC,TRBV19,TRBJ2-5,TRBD1,NA
CASHTLGGGKETQYF,TGTGCCAGCCATACCTTGGGCGGGGGTAAAGAGACCCAGTACTTC,TRBV3-1/TRBV3-2,TRBJ2-5,TRBD2,NA
CASSLVGRHSPLHF,TGTGCCAGCAGCTTGGTGGGTCGGCATTCACCCCTCCACTTT,TRBV5-5,TRBJ1-6,NA,NA
CSASRPSGGGYTF,TGCAGTGCTAGTAGGCCGTCGGGAGGAGGCTACACCTTC,TRBV20-1,TRBJ1-2,NA,few
CASTPRLAGPIQYF,TGTGCCAGCACCCCCCGGCTAGCGGGGCCCATTCAGTACTTC,TRBV6-2/TRBV6-3,TRBJ2-4,TRBD2,NA
CASSLWGRSSNQPQHF,TGTGCCAGCAGTTTATGGGGCCGTAGTAGCAATCAGCCCCAGCATTTT,TRBV28,TRBJ1-5,NA,NA
CASSEGETMNTEAFF,TGCGCCAGCAGTGAGGGGGAAACCATGAACACTGAAGCTTTCTTT,TRBV10-2,TRBJ1-1,NA,NA